These T cell receptor beta chains were read from a single sample in a study of post-analysis software for immune sequencing data. TCRdb reprocessed the PCR reads via MiXCR and lists one record per CDR3 protein. The sample lists more than 500,000 distinct CDR3 sequences, under 40% seen once, with 4.5% to 7.5% in the top ten. Specimen: blood. These receptor sequences come from a girl aged 2-17 years with multiple sclerosis. Both conserved end residues are part of each CDR3. Fields, in order: clone size, J gene, V gene, D gene, CDR3 DNA, CDR3 protein. The D gene is left open where the match is weak. Only some rows state a clone size, as once, few, many or a class for expanded clones.

clone_size: many; j_call: TRBJ1-5; v_call: TRBV29-1; d_call: NA; cdr3_nt: TGCAGCGTTGTCGGCAGGGCTGGTCAGCCCCAGCATTTT; cdr3_aa: CSVVGRAGQPQHF
clone_size: few; j_call: TRBJ2-7; v_call: TRBV11-2; d_call: TRBD1; cdr3_nt: TGTGCCAGCAGCCCCCTGACAGGGCGAGGTGGCGAGCAGTACTTC; cdr3_aa: CASSPLTGRGGEQYF
clone_size: NA; j_call: TRBJ1-2; v_call: TRBV29-1; d_call: NA; cdr3_nt: TGCAGCTATCGAGACAGTCACTATGGCTACACCTTC; cdr3_aa: CSYRDSHYGYTF
clone_size: few; j_call: TRBJ1-4; v_call: TRBV6-1; d_call: NA; cdr3_nt: TGTGCCAGCAGTATGAGGACATTTGAAAAACTGTTTTTT; cdr3_aa: CASSMRTFEKLFF
clone_size: NA; j_call: TRBJ2-5; v_call: TRBV28; d_call: NA; cdr3_nt: TGTGCCAACAGTTTACGGGCAGGGAGAGAGACCCAGTACTTC; cdr3_aa: CANSLRAGRETQYF
clone_size: NA; j_call: TRBJ1-2; v_call: TRBV12-3/TRBV12-4; d_call: NA; cdr3_nt: TGTGCCACTACGGACGGAGGAGTGGGCTACACCTTC; cdr3_aa: CATTDGGVGYTF
clone_size: few; j_call: TRBJ1-5; v_call: TRBV13; d_call: TRBD1; cdr3_nt: TGTGCCAGCAGCGAATCAGGACAGGGGGCACGTCAGCCCCAGCATTTT; cdr3_aa: CASSESGQGARQPQHF
clone_size: NA; j_call: TRBJ2-3; v_call: TRBV5-6; d_call: NA; cdr3_nt: TGTGCCAGCAGCTTGGACGGGGTCCGCACAGATACGCAGTATTTT; cdr3_aa: CASSLDGVRTDTQYF
clone_size: few; j_call: TRBJ2-5; v_call: TRBV5-1; d_call: NA; cdr3_nt: TGCGCCAGCAGCTTGGCCTGGCCTAGCAGCCAAGAGACCCAGTACTTC; cdr3_aa: CASSLAWPSSQETQYF
clone_size: few; j_call: TRBJ2-1; v_call: TRBV11-2; d_call: NA; cdr3_nt: TGTGCCAGCAGCCCTCGGGTCTACTCCTACAATGAGCAGTTCTTC; cdr3_aa: CASSPRVYSYNEQFF
clone_size: NA; j_call: TRBJ1-2; v_call: TRBV15; d_call: NA; cdr3_nt: TGTGCCACCAGCAGAGATGGAGCAGGGGGCTACACCTTC; cdr3_aa: CATSRDGAGGYTF
clone_size: NA; j_call: TRBJ2-1; v_call: TRBV29-1; d_call: TRBD2; cdr3_nt: TGCAGCGTCGCCGGGACTAGCTTCCTTAGCTCCTACAATGAGCAGTTCTTC; cdr3_aa: CSVAGTSFLSSYNEQFF
clone_size: NA; j_call: TRBJ2-3; v_call: TRBV10-1; d_call: NA; cdr3_nt: TGCGCCAGCAGTGAGTCTCGCGCAGATACGCAGTATTTT; cdr3_aa: CASSESRADTQYF
clone_size: NA; j_call: TRBJ2-4; v_call: TRBV27; d_call: NA; cdr3_nt: TGTGCCAGCAGCCCAGCAGCCATTGGGAACAATGAGCAGTACTTC; cdr3_aa: CASSPAAIGNNEQYF
clone_size: NA; j_call: TRBJ2-1; v_call: TRBV20-1; d_call: TRBD1; cdr3_nt: TGCAGTGCTGACCGGGACAGGGGCAATGAGCAGTTCTTC; cdr3_aa: CSADRDRGNEQFF
clone_size: many; j_call: TRBJ2-7; v_call: TRBV20-1; d_call: TRBD2; cdr3_nt: TGCAGTGCTAGAGCACTAGCGGTAAACTACGAGCAGTACTTC; cdr3_aa: CSARALAVNYEQYF
clone_size: NA; j_call: TRBJ2-1; v_call: TRBV9; d_call: NA; cdr3_nt: TGTGCCAGCAGCCAAGATCCCCCTATAAGCTCCTACAATGAGCAGTTCTTC; cdr3_aa: CASSQDPPISSYNEQFF
clone_size: many; j_call: TRBJ2-1; v_call: TRBV28; d_call: NA; cdr3_nt: TGTGCCAGCAAGGGACGGCCTGTCAGCTCCTACAATGAGCAGTTCTTC; cdr3_aa: CASKGRPVSSYNEQFF
clone_size: NA; j_call: TRBJ2-7; v_call: TRBV2; d_call: TRBD1; cdr3_nt: TGTGCCAGCACGCGGGACAGGGGGCGCGGAGAGGCCCAGTACTTC; cdr3_aa: CASTRDRGRGEAQYF
clone_size: NA; j_call: TRBJ1-5; v_call: TRBV24-1; d_call: NA; cdr3_nt: TGTGCCACCAGTGATTCCGGGCTCGGCAATCAGCCCCAGCATTTT; cdr3_aa: CATSDSGLGNQPQHF
clone_size: NA; j_call: TRBJ2-2; v_call: TRBV10-1; d_call: TRBD2; cdr3_nt: TGCGCCAGCAGCGAAAGCGGGGGGACCGGGGAGCTGTTTTTT; cdr3_aa: CASSESGGTGELFF
clone_size: few; j_call: TRBJ2-7; v_call: TRBV6-1; d_call: NA; cdr3_nt: TGTGCCAGCAGTGAATTCGCAGCCGCCTCCTACGAGCAGTACTTC; cdr3_aa: CASSEFAAASYEQYF
clone_size: few; j_call: TRBJ2-3; v_call: TRBV5-1; d_call: NA; cdr3_nt: TGCGCCAGCAGCTTTTTCAGGGGACCTAGCACAGATACGCAGTATTTT; cdr3_aa: CASSFFRGPSTDTQYF
clone_size: NA; j_call: TRBJ2-3; v_call: TRBV20-1; d_call: NA; cdr3_nt: TGCAGTGCTAGTTCCCCGCTGGCAGGCCGCCTCACAGATACGCAGTATTTT; cdr3_aa: CSASSPLAGRLTDTQYF
clone_size: NA; j_call: TRBJ1-2; v_call: TRBV20-1; d_call: TRBD1; cdr3_nt: TGCAGTGCTAGAGAGAGACAGGGATGGAGGGGCTACACCTTC; cdr3_aa: CSARERQGWRGYTF
clone_size: few; j_call: TRBJ1-6; v_call: TRBV7-9; d_call: NA; cdr3_nt: TGTGCCAGCCGGTCGGTTAATAATTCACCCCTCCACTTT; cdr3_aa: CASRSVNNSPLHF
clone_size: NA; j_call: TRBJ2-7; v_call: TRBV4-2; d_call: NA; cdr3_nt: TGTGCCAGCAGCCAAGGGACACAATCCTACGAGCAGTACTTC; cdr3_aa: CASSQGTQSYEQYF
clone_size: NA; j_call: TRBJ1-2; v_call: TRBV3-1; d_call: NA; cdr3_nt: TGTGCCAGCAGCCAAGGGCGCGGGAACTATGGCTACACCTTC; cdr3_aa: CASSQGRGNYGYTF
clone_size: few; j_call: TRBJ2-1; v_call: TRBV6-1; d_call: TRBD2; cdr3_nt: TGTGCCAGCAGTGGACTAGCGGGTCTAAGCTCCTACAATGAGCAGTTCTTC; cdr3_aa: CASSGLAGLSSYNEQFF
clone_size: NA; j_call: TRBJ2-7; v_call: TRBV5-1; d_call: NA; cdr3_nt: TGCGCCAGCAGCTTACGGACTGAGACTTACAATGAGCAGTACTTC; cdr3_aa: CASSLRTETYNEQYF
clone_size: once; j_call: TRBJ1-1; v_call: TRBV29-1; d_call: NA; cdr3_nt: TGCAGCGTGTCCGGGACACTGTCAACGAACACTGAAGCTTTCTTT; cdr3_aa: CSVSGTLSTNTEAFF
clone_size: once; j_call: TRBJ2-1; v_call: TRBV12-3/TRBV12-4; d_call: TRBD2; cdr3_nt: TGTGCCAGCAGGACTAGCGGGAGTCTAAATGAGCAGTTCTTC; cdr3_aa: CASRTSGSLNEQFF
clone_size: NA; j_call: TRBJ1-4; v_call: TRBV2; d_call: NA; cdr3_nt: TGTGCCAGCAGTGGGGGGCGCGGTGAAAAACTGTTTTTT; cdr3_aa: CASSGGRGEKLFF
clone_size: NA; j_call: TRBJ2-1; v_call: TRBV29-1; d_call: TRBD2; cdr3_nt: TGCACCGTCGCGATATGGGGGGGAAATGAGCAGTTCTTC; cdr3_aa: CTVAIWGGNEQFF
clone_size: NA; j_call: TRBJ2-1; v_call: TRBV5-1; d_call: TRBD2; cdr3_nt: TGCGCCAGCAGCTTGGAAGGCGGGGGGGCCGTAAATGAGCAGTTCTTC; cdr3_aa: CASSLEGGGAVNEQFF
clone_size: many; j_call: TRBJ2-7; v_call: TRBV29-1; d_call: NA; cdr3_nt: TGCAGCGCAAGACGGACTAACTACGAGCAGTACTTC; cdr3_aa: CSARRTNYEQYF
clone_size: NA; j_call: TRBJ1-6; v_call: TRBV4-2; d_call: NA; cdr3_nt: TGTGCCAGCAGCCAAGATCGCAGGGGCAATAATTCACCCCTCCACTTT; cdr3_aa: CASSQDRRGNNSPLHF
clone_size: NA; j_call: TRBJ2-5; v_call: TRBV20-1; d_call: TRBD1; cdr3_nt: TGCAGTGCCGAGGACAGGGTGGAGGGGGAGACCCAGTACTTC; cdr3_aa: CSAEDRVEGETQYF
clone_size: NA; j_call: TRBJ2-3; v_call: TRBV12-3/TRBV12-4; d_call: TRBD2; cdr3_nt: TGTGCCAGCAGAAAGACTAGCGGGAGCACAGATACGCAGTATTTT; cdr3_aa: CASRKTSGSTDTQYF
clone_size: NA; j_call: TRBJ2-1; v_call: TRBV29-1; d_call: TRBD2; cdr3_nt: TGCAGCGCCAATGGGGGGGATGAGCAGTTCTTC; cdr3_aa: CSANGGDEQFF
clone_size: few; j_call: TRBJ2-3; v_call: TRBV20-1; d_call: TRBD2; cdr3_nt: TGCAGTGCCGGACCGGCTAGCGGGGAGATGGATACGCAGTATTTT; cdr3_aa: CSAGPASGEMDTQYF
clone_size: NA; j_call: TRBJ2-7; v_call: TRBV20-1; d_call: TRBD1; cdr3_nt: TGCAGTGCTAATACGAACAGGGGCCTCCCCTACGAGCAGTACTTC; cdr3_aa: CSANTNRGLPYEQYF
clone_size: NA; j_call: TRBJ2-5; v_call: TRBV7-6; d_call: TRBD2; cdr3_nt: TGTGCCAGCGCACTCGGGGGGGCAGGAAACCAAGAGACCCAGTACTTC; cdr3_aa: CASALGGAGNQETQYF
clone_size: NA; j_call: TRBJ2-3; v_call: TRBV6-1; d_call: NA; cdr3_nt: TGTGCCAGCATCTCTAGCCGGGGGGATACGCAGTATTTT; cdr3_aa: CASISSRGDTQYF
clone_size: NA; j_call: TRBJ2-7; v_call: TRBV5-1; d_call: TRBD1; cdr3_nt: TGCGCCAGCAGCTCCACAGGGGCTTATGGGTCCTACGAGCAGTACTTC; cdr3_aa: CASSSTGAYGSYEQYF
clone_size: few; j_call: TRBJ1-2; v_call: TRBV7-9; d_call: NA; cdr3_nt: TGTGCCAGCAGCTCTATGTTCATACCTCAGGGGACCTATGGCTACACCTTC; cdr3_aa: CASSSMFIPQGTYGYTF
clone_size: NA; j_call: TRBJ2-1; v_call: TRBV5-4; d_call: TRBD2; cdr3_nt: TGTGCCAGCAGCGCCCCAGGGACTAGGGTGGGTGAGCAGTTCTTC; cdr3_aa: CASSAPGTRVGEQFF
clone_size: NA; j_call: TRBJ1-1; v_call: TRBV20-1; d_call: NA; cdr3_nt: TGCAGTGCTAAAGGGTCATTGGGTAACACTGAAGCTTTCTTT; cdr3_aa: CSAKGSLGNTEAFF
clone_size: few; j_call: TRBJ2-5; v_call: TRBV20-1; d_call: NA; cdr3_nt: TGCAGTGCCCGTCTCTGGGGGGAGACCCAGTACTTC; cdr3_aa: CSARLWGETQYF
clone_size: few; j_call: TRBJ1-1; v_call: TRBV10-3; d_call: TRBD1; cdr3_nt: TGTGCCATCAGTGAGTCAAGACAGGGAAGGACTTACACTGAAGCTTTCTTT; cdr3_aa: CAISESRQGRTYTEAFF
clone_size: NA; j_call: TRBJ2-1; v_call: TRBV20-1; d_call: NA; cdr3_nt: TGCAGTGCGACTCTCCTTGAGGGGCAGTTCTTC; cdr3_aa: CSATLLEGQFF
clone_size: NA; j_call: TRBJ2-3; v_call: TRBV20-1; d_call: NA; cdr3_nt: TGCAGTACTCACCCAGGAGCCGAGCGCACAGATACGCAGTATTTT; cdr3_aa: CSTHPGAERTDTQYF
clone_size: NA; j_call: TRBJ2-1; v_call: TRBV5-1; d_call: NA; cdr3_nt: TGCGCCAGCAGCCACGGGTCCAATGAGCAGTTCTTC; cdr3_aa: CASSHGSNEQFF
clone_size: few; j_call: TRBJ2-1; v_call: TRBV20-1; d_call: TRBD2; cdr3_nt: TGCAGTGCTAGAGCTAGCGGGGCTCGCAATGAGCAGTTCTTC; cdr3_aa: CSARASGARNEQFF
clone_size: NA; j_call: TRBJ1-1; v_call: TRBV12-3/TRBV12-4; d_call: TRBD1; cdr3_nt: TGTGCCAGCGGGGGACAGGGAATTTACACTGAAGCTTTCTTT; cdr3_aa: CASGGQGIYTEAFF
clone_size: NA; j_call: TRBJ2-3; v_call: TRBV14; d_call: TRBD1; cdr3_nt: TGTGCCAGCAGCCGAGGGGGACAGGGGTTGAGTACGCAGTATTTT; cdr3_aa: CASSRGGQGLSTQYF
clone_size: few; j_call: TRBJ2-5; v_call: TRBV20-1; d_call: TRBD1; cdr3_nt: TGCAGCCCTCGACAGGGTGGGGAGACCCAGTACTTC; cdr3_aa: CSPRQGGETQYF